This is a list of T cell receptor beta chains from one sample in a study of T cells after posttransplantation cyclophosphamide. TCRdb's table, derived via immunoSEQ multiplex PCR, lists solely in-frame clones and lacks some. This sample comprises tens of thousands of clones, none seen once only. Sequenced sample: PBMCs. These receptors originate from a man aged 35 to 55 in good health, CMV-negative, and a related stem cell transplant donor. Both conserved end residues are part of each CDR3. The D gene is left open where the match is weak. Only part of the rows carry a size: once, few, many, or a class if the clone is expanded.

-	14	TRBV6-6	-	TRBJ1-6	CASKAGRTGSPLHF	TGTGCCAGCAAGGCAGGGAGGACTGGATCACCCCTCCACTTT
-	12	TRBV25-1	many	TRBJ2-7	CASSDPFVEQYF	TGTGCCAGCAGTGACCCCTTTGTCGAGCAGTACTTC
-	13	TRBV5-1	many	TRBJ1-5	CASSLAQDQPQHF	TGCGCCAGCAGCTTGGCCCAGGATCAGCCCCAGCATTTT
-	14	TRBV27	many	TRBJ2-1	CASTPGGFGNEQFF	TGTGCCAGCACGCCGGGGGGCTTTGGCAATGAGCAGTTCTTC
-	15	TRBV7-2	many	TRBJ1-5	CASSLAGGMGQPQHF	TGTGCCAGCAGCTTAGCGGGCGGGATGGGTCAGCCCCAGCATTTT
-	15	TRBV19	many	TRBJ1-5	CASSDRQVRDQPQHF	TGTGCCAGTAGTGATAGACAGGTTAGAGATCAGCCCCAGCATTTT
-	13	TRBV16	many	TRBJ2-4	CASSQSDSVQSYF	TGTGCCAGCAGCCAATCGGATAGCGTCCAGTCGTACTTC
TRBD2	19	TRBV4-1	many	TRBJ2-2	CASSQDGGLAGGGTGELFF	TGCGCCAGCAGCCAAGACGGGGGACTAGCGGGAGGGGGCACCGGGGAGCTGTTTTTT
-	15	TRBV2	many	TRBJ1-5	CASSENRVGNQPQHF	TGTGCCAGCAGTGAAAACAGGGTTGGCAATCAGCCCCAGCATTTT
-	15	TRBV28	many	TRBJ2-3	CASSTGDSRTDTQYF	TGTGCCAGCAGTACCGGGGACTCGCGCACAGATACGCAGTATTTT